A single sample gave rise to the 14 T cell receptor beta chains below, sequenced in a study of cytomegalovirus exposure and HLA in healthy donors. Amplification used 60 Vbeta primers and 13 Jbeta primers. Sequenced by immunoSEQ multiplex PCR; TCRdb stores in-frame clones only, minus some. The sample holds approximately 100,000 clones; 60% to 80% are singletons and the top ten take roughly 3.9%. Specimen: PBMCs. These receptors all come from a man aged 50 to 60 in good health and CMV-seropositive.

V usage is TRBV5-1 and J usage is TRBJ2-7, with D perhaps matching TRBD1 (5 bases). The length of the CDR3 is 15 residues. The V and J ends lost 0 bases and 7 bases respectively, with 17 bases between them. CDR1 and CDR2 (germline): SGHRS, YFSETQ. CDR3 sequence reads: CASSLDRWPPTEQYF. The DNA for the CDR3 is TGCGCCAGCAGCTTGGACAGGTGGCCTCCTACGGAGCAGTACTTC.

A few counts support this clone. The rearrangement links TRBV28 to TRBJ1-2; possible D gene TRBD1, 5 bases. The CDR3 consists of 16 residues. Germline CDR1 MDHEN, CDR2 SYDVKM. V shed 8 bases and J shed 6 bases, with 25 bases lying between them. DNA of the CDR3: TGTGCCAGCCAAGTCGCCGACAGTCGGGAGGAAAATGGCTACACCTTC. Amino acids: CASQVADSREENGYTF.

The chain links TRBV29-1 to TRBJ2-6; D call uncertain. Looked up from germline, CDR1 is SQVTM and CDR2 is ANQGSEA. V lost 4 bases and J 0 bases, leaving 10 bases between the germline ends. The CDR3 spans 15 residues. The CDR3 sequence is CSVVHSRSGANVLTF. The CDR3 DNA sequence: TGCAGCGTTGTTCACAGCCGCTCTGGGGCCAACGTCCTGACTTTC.

This sequence joins TRBV18 and TRBJ2-5; 7 bases agree with TRBD1. Trimming cost V 6 bases and J 5 bases; bases outside gene matches: 6. Germline V CDR1 and CDR2: KGHSH, LQKENI. CDR3 length equals 13 residues. The CDR3: CASSTGVRETQYF. In DNA form, the CDR3 reads TGTGCCAGCTCTACAGGGGTCCGGGAGACCCAGTACTTC.

The gene calls are TRBV7-6 and TRBJ2-1, with 7 bases fitting TRBD2. The CDR3 length is 16 residues. CDR1 is SGHVS and CDR2 is FNYEAQ in the germline V gene. V gave up 1 base and J gave up 2 bases; unmatched junction bases: 5. CDR3 bases: TGTGCCAGCAGCTTAGGTCAGGGAGGGGCCTACAATGAGCAGTTCTTC. Translation gives CASSLGQGGAYNEQFF.

J is TRBJ2-5 and V is TRBV7-9, with 14 bases identical to TRBD2. The CDR3 consists of 15 residues. Germline values: CDR1 SEHNR, CDR2 FQNEAQ (reference sequence). The ends lost 8 bases at V and 6 bases at J; junction bases unmatched: 8. The DNA of the CDR3 is TGTGCCAGCGCCTTTGGACTAGCGGGAGGACAGACCCAGTACTTC. This codes for CASAFGLAGGQTQYF.

The chain links TRBV6-5 to TRBJ2-3, with TRBD2 matching 14 bases. The CDR3 sequence is 16 residues long. V lost 2 bases and J lost 4; bases outside the gene matches: 2. Germline V gene data show CDR1 as MNHEY and CDR2 as SVGAGI. In DNA, the CDR3 is TGTGCCAGCAGTTACAAGGGACTAGCGGGGGCAGATACGCAGTATTTT. Translating it yields CASSYKGLAGADTQYF.

The chain recombines TRBV19 with TRBJ1-1; 8 nucleotides agree with TRBD1. Per germline, CDR1 LNHDA and CDR2 SQIVND (reference sequence). The CDR3 runs 14 residues. V lost 6 bases, J lost 0 bases, and 3 bases stayed unmatched. CDR3 protein: CASRGDRMNTEAFF. DNA for the CDR3: TGTGCCAGTAGGGGGGACAGGATGAACACTGAAGCTTTCTTT.

This clone was picked up a small number of times. V is TRBV7-6 and J is TRBJ2-3; D is perhaps TRBD1 (6 bases). The CDR3 spans 14 residues. V was pared by 6 bases and J by 6 bases, with 16 bases between. The germline V gene encodes CDR1 SGHVS and CDR2 FNYEAQ. Written as DNA, the CDR3 is TGTGCCAGCAGTAGTCTGGGGGCGCAGGATACGCAGTATTTT. It is translated as CASSSLGAQDTQYF.

The V and J genes are TRBV10-3 and TRBJ2-5; no clear D gene. V lost 9 bases and J lost 2, with 13 bases in between. This CDR3 is built from 13 residues. The germline V gene encodes CDR1 ENHRY and CDR2 SYGVKD. The DNA for the CDR3 is TGTGCCATAAACGCGGAGCGACAAGAGACCCAGTACTTC. It translates to CAINAERQETQYF.

The chain links TRBV15 to TRBJ2-5, with 8 positions matching TRBD2. Germline CDR1 LNHNV, CDR2 YYDKDF (reference sequence). The CDR3 is made up of 17 amino acids. V was pared by 0 bases and J by 2 bases, with 8 bases of the junction left unmatched. Written as DNA, the CDR3 is TGTGCCACCAGCAGAGATACACTAGCGGTTAGACAAGAGACCCAGTACTTC. Protein: CATSRDTLAVRQETQYF.

The chain recombines TRBV6-6 with TRBJ1-4; D remains unclear. CDR3 size: 15 residues. V shed 0 bases and J shed 8 bases, with 13 bases lying between them. Germline lookup yields CDR1 MNHNY and CDR2 SVGAGI (reference sequence). In nucleotides, the CDR3 is TGTGCCAGCAGTTACTCGGAGGGTCTGAAAGAAAAACTGTTTTTT. Translated: CASSYSEGLKEKLFF.

This chain connects TRBV19 to TRBJ2-7, with D possibly matching TRBD1 (6 bases). There are 15 residues in the CDR3. V lost 5 bases, J lost 2 bases, and 16 bases lay in between. Germline assignment: CDR1 LNHDA and CDR2 SQIVND (reference sequence). In DNA, the CDR3 is TGTGCCAGTAGTTCCATCGGGACACCAACCTACGAGCAGTACTTC. It encodes CASSSIGTPTYEQYF.

This clone has only a few counts. The chain joins TRBV5-1 to TRBJ1-1, with a tentative D call TRBD1 (6 bases). This CDR3 spans 17 amino acids. CDR1 SGHRS and CDR2 YFSETQ come from the germline V gene. V shed 0 bases and J shed 0 bases, with 15 bases lying between them. CDR3 amino acids: CASSLDNRVFMNTEAFF. For the CDR3, the DNA is TGCGCCAGCAGCTTGGATAACAGGGTTTTTATGAACACTGAAGCTTTCTTT.